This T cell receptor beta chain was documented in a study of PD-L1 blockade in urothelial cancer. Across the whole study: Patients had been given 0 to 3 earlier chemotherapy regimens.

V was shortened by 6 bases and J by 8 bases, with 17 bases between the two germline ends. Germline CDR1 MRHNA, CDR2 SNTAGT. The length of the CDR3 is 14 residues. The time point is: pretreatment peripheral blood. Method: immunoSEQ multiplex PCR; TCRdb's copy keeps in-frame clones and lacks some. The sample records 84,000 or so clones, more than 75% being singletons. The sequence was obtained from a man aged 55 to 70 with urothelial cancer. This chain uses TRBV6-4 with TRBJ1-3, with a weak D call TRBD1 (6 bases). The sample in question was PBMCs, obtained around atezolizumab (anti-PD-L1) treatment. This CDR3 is CASRIGTRWDTIYF. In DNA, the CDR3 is TGTGCCAGCAGAATAGGGACAAGGTGGGACACCATATATTTT.